The 5 T cell receptor beta chains given below trace back to one sample, sequenced in a study of blood T cell repertoires in COVID-19. The repertoire was sequenced with immunoSEQ multiplex PCR; TCRdb's copy has only in-frame clones and lacks some. The sample lists about 140,000 clones; 80% to 85% were seen once. Sequenced material: PBMCs or T cells enriched from blood (not recorded which). These receptors were taken from a man aged 65 to 79 who had been exposed to COVID-19.

This clone came up a few times. J is TRBJ1-5 and V is TRBV4-1, with D possibly TRBD1 on 5 matching bases. Trimming cost V 1 base and J 0 bases, with 7 bases left between them. Germline V gene data show CDR1 as MGHRA and CDR2 as YSYEKL. The CDR3 is 15 amino acids. The CDR3 region is CASSQAGNSNQPQHF. The CDR3 coding sequence is TGCGCCAGCAGCCAAGCAGGGAATAGCAATCAGCCCCAGCATTTT.

The chain is built from TRBV18 and TRBJ1-4; D remains unclear. This CDR3 comprises 14 residues. Germline lookup yields CDR1 KGHSH and CDR2 LQKENI. V was trimmed by 3 bases and J by 3 bases, leaving 8 bases between them. The chain's CDR3 is CASSPNRANEKLFF. The DNA of the CDR3 is TGTGCCAGCTCACCGAATCGAGCTAATGAAAAACTGTTTTTT.

J is TRBJ2-1 and V is TRBV15; weak D call: TRBD1 (6 bases). In germline, CDR1 is LNHNV, CDR2 YYDKDF (reference sequence). V shed 8 bases and J shed 9 bases, with 14 bases lying between them. This CDR3 is 12 amino acids long. The CDR3 DNA sequence: TGTGCCACCGGGGGCGGTTTCGTTGAGCAGTTCTTC. Its translation: CATGGGFVEQFF.

The chain couples TRBV4-1 to TRBJ1-4; 7 positions agree with TRBD1. After removal of 3 bases from V and 5 bases from J, the junction contained 9 bases not matched to a gene. This CDR3 is 16 amino acids long. Germline lookup yields CDR1 MGHRA and CDR2 YSYEKL. This CDR3 reads CASSQEPGQRNEKLFF. The CDR3 coding sequence is TGCGCCAGCAGCCAGGAGCCGGGACAGAGGAATGAAAAACTGTTTTTT.

This chain uses TRBV7-9 with TRBJ2-2, with 8 bases fitting TRBD2. V lost 4 bases, J lost 3 bases, and 4 bases stayed unmatched. Germline CDR1 is SEHNR and CDR2 is FQNEAQ (reference sequence). The CDR3 has 15 amino acids. The CDR3 sequence: CASSWFGGDTGELFF. The CDR3 DNA reads TGTGCCAGCAGCTGGTTCGGGGGGGACACCGGGGAGCTGTTTTTT.